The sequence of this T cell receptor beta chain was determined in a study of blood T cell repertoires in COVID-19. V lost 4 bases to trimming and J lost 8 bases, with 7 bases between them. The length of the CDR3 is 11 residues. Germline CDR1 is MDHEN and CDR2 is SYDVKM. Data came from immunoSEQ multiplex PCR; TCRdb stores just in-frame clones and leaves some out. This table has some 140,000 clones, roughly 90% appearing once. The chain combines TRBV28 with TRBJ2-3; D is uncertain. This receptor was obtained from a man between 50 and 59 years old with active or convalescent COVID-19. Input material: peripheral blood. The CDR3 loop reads CASSYISTQYF. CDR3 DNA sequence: TGTGCCAGCAGTTATATTAGTACGCAGTATTTT.